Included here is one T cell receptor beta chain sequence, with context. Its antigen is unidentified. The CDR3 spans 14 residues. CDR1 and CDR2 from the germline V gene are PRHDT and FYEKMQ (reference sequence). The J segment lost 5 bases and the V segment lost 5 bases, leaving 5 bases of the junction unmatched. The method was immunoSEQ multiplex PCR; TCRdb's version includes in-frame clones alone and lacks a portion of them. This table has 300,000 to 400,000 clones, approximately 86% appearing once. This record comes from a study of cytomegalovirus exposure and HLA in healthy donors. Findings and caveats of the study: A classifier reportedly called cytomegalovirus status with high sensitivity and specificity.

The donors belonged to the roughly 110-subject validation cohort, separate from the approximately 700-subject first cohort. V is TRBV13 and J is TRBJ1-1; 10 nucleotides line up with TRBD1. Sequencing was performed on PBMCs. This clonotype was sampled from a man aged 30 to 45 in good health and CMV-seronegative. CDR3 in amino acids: CASSLDRGGTEAFF. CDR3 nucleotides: TGTGCCAGCAGCCTGGACAGGGGGGGGACTGAAGCTTTCTTT.